The 28 T cell receptor beta chains below all came from one sample that was sequenced in a study of T-cell memory formation after mild COVID-19. A single record per CDR3 protein comes from TCRdb applying MiXCR to the 5' RACE reads. The repertoire holds about 81,000 distinct CDR3 sequences, around a quarter seen once, with about 40% in the top ten. Input material: PBMCs or a T cell subset sorted from them (not recorded which). The receptor source for this set is a man between 18 and 29 years old who had mild COVID-19 (a few samples of this study predate the infection). Cell type and time point are not known.

V gene TRBV4-1 combines with J gene TRBJ2-5; maybe TRBD2 (6 bases). The CDR3 runs to 14 residues. V shed 1 base and J shed 3 bases, with 9 bases lying between them. Germline V CDR1 and CDR2: MGHRA, YSYEKL. The CDR3 sequence: CASSQAPGEETQYF. CDR3 nucleotides: TGCGCCAGCAGCCAAGCTCCGGGGGAAGAGACCCAGTACTTC.

This clonotype was detected only a few times. The V gene is TRBV28, the J gene TRBJ1-4; D is unclear. Per germline, CDR1 MDHEN and CDR2 SYDVKM. V lost 6 bases to trimming and J lost 8 bases, with 7 bases between them. The CDR3 loop spans 11 amino acids. This chain's CDR3 is CASSPGEKLFF. For the CDR3, the DNA is TGTGCCAGCAGCCCGGGGGAAAAACTGTTTTTT.

This clonotype was counted a few times. The CDR3 reads CASSLASLAGVYEQYF. Written as DNA, the CDR3 is TGTGCCAGCAGCTTAGCTTCGCTAGCGGGGGTCTACGAGCAGTACTTC. The J gene is TRBJ2-7, the V gene TRBV7-8, with TRBD2 matching 10 bases. In germline, CDR1 is SGHVS, CDR2 FQNEAQ. J was trimmed by 3 bases and V by 0 bases; bases with no gene match: 5. The CDR3 extends over 16 amino acids.

CDR3 in amino acids: CASSLPGQGFSSYEQYF. CDR3 nucleotide sequence: TGTGCCAGCAGTCTACCGGGACAGGGATTCAGCTCCTACGAGCAGTACTTC. The chain uses TRBV6-2 or TRBV6-3 and TRBJ2-7; 9 bases align to TRBD1. The V gene's germline CDR1 is MNHEY and CDR2 SVGEGT. CDR3 length equals 17 residues. The V and J ends lost 5 bases and 0 bases, in that order; junction bases with no gene match: 11.

This chain uses TRBV7-8 with TRBJ1-5; no clear D gene. Trimming removed 5 bases from V and 8 bases from J, with 10 bases in between. The CDR3 runs to 12 residues. The germline V gene encodes CDR1 SGHVS and CDR2 FQNEAQ. As DNA, the CDR3 is TGTGCCAGCAGCCCAGGCCAGGAGCCCCAGCATTTT. It codes for CASSPGQEPQHF.

This clonotype occurred many times. V gene TRBV11-2 combines with J gene TRBJ1-2, with D unresolved. The CDR3 consists of 13 residues. Germline assignment: CDR1 SGHAT and CDR2 FQNNGV. V dropped 1 base and J dropped 6 bases, with 9 bases sitting between them. The CDR3 nucleotides are TGTGCCAGCAGCTTAGGGACCGGGGATGGCTACACCTTC. This encodes CASSLGTGDGYTF.

The V gene is TRBV6-1, the J gene TRBJ2-3, with 8 bases aligning to TRBD2. Per the germline V gene, CDR1 is MNHNS and CDR2 is SASEGT. The CDR3 is 15 residues long. Trimming took 4 bases from V and 6 from J; bases not matched to a gene: 9. CDR3 sequence reads: CASSAHPGGGDTQYF. As DNA, the CDR3 is TGTGCCAGCAGTGCTCACCCCGGGGGGGGGGATACGCAGTATTTT.

The chain links TRBV9 to TRBJ2-3, with D unclear. From germline, CDR1 is SGDLS and CDR2 YYNGEE. The CDR3 is 15 residues long. The V gene lost 0 bases and the J gene lost 6 bases, with 14 bases spanning the gap. The DNA for the CDR3 is TGTGCCAGCAGCGTAGGGGTCGCCCACAGCGATACGCAGTATTTT. The encoded protein is CASSVGVAHSDTQYF.

The chain recombines TRBV7-3 with TRBJ2-1, with D perhaps TRBD2 (7 bases). Per germline, CDR1 SGHTA and CDR2 FQGTGA. The CDR3 contains 14 residues. Trimming took off 3 bases at V and 7 bases at J, with 13 bases between the two ends. CDR3 bases: TGTGCCAGCAGCTTTGAGGGGGGGACGAATGAGCAGTTCTTC. It yields the protein CASSFEGGTNEQFF.

This clonotype has a single count. The genes are TRBV6-1 and TRBJ2-6, with a weak D call TRBD1 (5 bases). Germline lookup yields CDR1 MNHNS and CDR2 SASEGT. Between the trimmed V and J ends, which lost 7 bases and 3 bases, there was a span of 13 bases. CDR3 length: 15 amino acids. CDR3 region: CASKWGRSGANVLTF. CDR3 coding DNA: TGTGCCAGCAAATGGGGCCGTAGTGGGGCCAACGTCCTGACTTTC.

This clonotype occurred a few times. J is TRBJ2-5 and V is TRBV27, with 7 nucleotides matching TRBD2. The J segment lost 4 bases and the V segment lost 1 base, leaving 9 bases of the junction unmatched. Germline CDR1 reads MNHEY; CDR2 reads SMNVEV (reference sequence). The CDR3 runs 16 residues. For the CDR3, the DNA is TGTGCCAGCAGTTTATGGGGCACCAGGGAGGGAGAGACCCAGTACTTC. Encoded protein: CASSLWGTREGETQYF.

The gene calls are TRBV5-1 and TRBJ2-3; TRBD2 agrees at 8 bases. The CDR3 runs 15 residues. Trimming removed 2 bases from V and 2 bases from J; junction bases left unmatched: 4. CDR1 and CDR2 (germline): SGHRS, YFSETQ. The CDR3 is CASSFSGASTDTQYF. The DNA of the CDR3 is TGCGCCAGCAGCTTTAGCGGGGCGTCCACAGATACGCAGTATTTT.

The rearrangement joins TRBV12-3 or TRBV12-4 to TRBJ1-4, with a weak D call TRBD1 (6 bases). With 4 bases removed from V and 4 bases from J, the gap between germline ends came to 7 bases. CDR3 length: 13 amino acids. CDR3 bases: TGTGCCAGCAGTTCGGACAGTAATGAAAAACTGTTTTTT. It encodes CASSSDSNEKLFF.

This clonotype was seen a handful of times. The chain carries TRBV7-9 and TRBJ2-2; weak D call: TRBD1 (6 bases). Trimming left V 10 bases short and J 3 bases short, with 21 bases between. The CDR3 loop spans 16 amino acids. Germline assignment: CDR1 SEHNR and CDR2 FQNEAQ (reference sequence). The CDR3 DNA follows: TGTGCCACTAACCCAACGGGCAGGGGTGACACCGGGGAGCTGTTTTTT. This encodes CATNPTGRGDTGELFF.

The chain combines TRBV9 with TRBJ2-3; possible D gene TRBD2, 5 bases. V lost 2 bases and J lost 0, with 10 bases in between. Germline CDR1 is SGDLS and CDR2 is YYNGEE. The length of the CDR3 is 15 residues. Here the CDR3 DNA reads TGTGCCAGCAGCGTCGCGGGCTACAGCACAGATACGCAGTATTTT. As protein: CASSVAGYSTDTQYF.

The V call is TRBV29-1, the J call TRBJ2-1; the match to TRBD2 covers 8 bases. CDR1 and CDR2 from the germline V gene are SQVTM and ANQGSEA. The CDR3 spans 15 residues. V lost 4 bases, J lost 4 bases, and 9 bases stayed unmatched. CDR3 sequence: CSVGPSGGYYNEQFF. CDR3 nucleotides: TGCAGCGTTGGGCCGTCGGGGGGGTATTACAATGAGCAGTTCTTC.

This clonotype was counted only a few times. The rearrangement uses TRBV7-2 and TRBJ2-3; D is perhaps TRBD2 (6 bases). V was pared by 1 base and J by 0 bases, with 8 bases between. Germline V gives CDR1 SGHTA, CDR2 FQGNSA. CDR3 length: 15 amino acids. The CDR3 sequence is CASSLVGRSTDTQYF. The CDR3 region has the DNA TGTGCCAGCAGCTTAGTGGGGAGGAGCACAGATACGCAGTATTTT. The full variable domain, with the rest looked up from reference TRBV7-2 and TRBJ2-3, is GAGVSQSPSNKVTEKGKDVELRCDPISGHTALYWYRQSLGQGLEFLIYFQGNSAPDKSGLPSDRFSAERTGGSVSTLTIQRTQQEDSAVYLCASSLVGRSTDTQYFGPGTRLTVL.

This clonotype was observed a handful of times. The chain joins TRBV14 to TRBJ2-1; TRBD1 agrees at 10 bases. This CDR3 contains 17 residues. CDR1 and CDR2 (germline): SGHDN, FVKESK. The J segment lost 2 bases and the V segment lost 1 base, leaving 5 bases of the junction unmatched. The CDR3 region has the DNA TGTGCCAGCAGCCAAGTTTTCGGACAGGGGGCCTACAATGAGCAGTTCTTC. Translating it yields CASSQVFGQGAYNEQFF.

The count of this clonotype is one. The CDR3 reads CSVESEGQGVYEQFF. CDR3 DNA sequence: TGCAGCGTTGAAAGCGAGGGACAGGGGGTCTATGAGCAGTTCTTC. The chain combines TRBV29-1 with TRBJ2-1, with 11 bases aligning to TRBD1. The CDR3 contains 15 residues. Unmatched junction bases numbered 8, after V lost 2 bases and J lost 8 bases. CDR1 is SQVTM and CDR2 is ANQGSEA in the germline V gene.

This clonotype has at least ten counts. The genes are TRBV7-8 and TRBJ1-1; the D is unclear. V was pared by 1 base and J by 6 bases, with 6 bases between. The length of the CDR3 is 12 residues. Germline assignment: CDR1 SGHVS and CDR2 FQNEAQ. This CDR3 is CASSLDSAEAFF. Here the CDR3 DNA reads TGTGCCAGCAGCTTAGATTCGGCTGAAGCTTTCTTT.

In this sample, this clonotype turned up a few times. The rearrangement uses TRBV5-6 and TRBJ2-5; D is perhaps TRBD1 or TRBD2 (6 bases each). CDR3 size: 15 residues. Germline assignment: CDR1 SGHDT and CDR2 YYEEEE. The V gene lost 0 bases and the J gene lost 5 bases, with 14 bases spanning the gap. The CDR3 protein is CASSLALLGGETQYF. CDR3 in DNA: TGTGCCAGCAGCTTGGCCCTCCTGGGGGGCGAGACCCAGTACTTC.

This clonotype came up many times. The chain recombines TRBV12-3 or TRBV12-4 with TRBJ2-5; possible D gene TRBD2, 6 bases. This CDR3 is 14 amino acids long. Trimming shortened V by 3 bases and J by 1 base, and 9 bases separated the two germline ends. In DNA, the CDR3 is TGTGCCAGCAGTTTCCGGGGGACCCAAGAGACCCAGTACTTC. It translates to CASSFRGTQETQYF.

The rearrangement uses TRBV6-5 and TRBJ2-3; 7 nucleotides line up with TRBD1. Germline CDR1 reads MNHEY; CDR2 reads SVGAGI. This CDR3 spans 16 amino acids. Trimming took 2 bases from V and 2 from J; bases not matched to a gene: 7. The CDR3 is CASSYKDRTNTDTQYF. Written as DNA, the CDR3 is TGTGCCAGCAGTTACAAGGACAGGACGAACACAGATACGCAGTATTTT.

The V and J genes are TRBV12-3 or TRBV12-4 and TRBJ2-7; D not resolved. V was shortened by 5 bases and J by 3 bases, with 14 bases between the two germline ends. CDR3 size: 14 residues. CDR3 nucleotides: TGTGCCAGCAGTCCCGCCGGGCCGCTCTACGAGCAGTACTTC. Translation gives CASSPAGPLYEQYF.

In its sample, this clonotype is medium-sized. V gene TRBV6-2 or TRBV6-3 combines with J gene TRBJ2-1, with TRBD1 identical over 7 bases. J lost 7 bases, V lost 6 bases, and 9 bases had no gene match. The CDR3 contains 14 residues. Per germline, CDR1 MNHEY and CDR2 SVGEGT. The CDR3 bases are TGTGCCAGCAGGGTGGGGACAGTGGGGAATGAGCAGTTCTTC. Translating it yields CASRVGTVGNEQFF.

This clonotype was counted a single time. The rearrangement uses TRBV20-1 and TRBJ1-4; the D gene is possibly TRBD1 (6 bases). This CDR3 comprises 10 residues. CDR1 and CDR2 from the germline V gene are DFQATT and SNEGSKA (reference sequence). The chain's CDR3 is CSGGAAKLFF. The CDR3 DNA follows: TGCAGCGGGGGCGCGGCAAAACTGTTTTTT.

The gene calls are TRBV29-1 and TRBJ1-1, with D possibly being TRBD1 (5 bases). V lost 6 bases and J 10 bases, leaving 15 bases between the germline ends. The CDR3 contains 11 residues. Per germline, CDR1 SQVTM and CDR2 ANQGSEA. The CDR3 bases are TGCAGCGTCCCAAACGGGGCCGGAGCTTTCTTT. It yields the protein CSVPNGAGAFF.

The J gene is TRBJ1-1, the V gene TRBV5-1, with a possible D match to TRBD1 (6 bases). The germline CDR1 and CDR2 sequences are SGHRS and YFSETQ. This CDR3 is built from 14 residues. Trimming cost V 5 bases and J 0 bases, with 11 bases left between them. DNA of the CDR3: TGCGCCAGCAGAGGTTACAGGGTGAACACTGAAGCTTTCTTT. It translates to CASRGYRVNTEAFF.